The 25 T cell receptor beta chains in this list originate from one sample, sequenced in a study of shared clonotypes between healthy human individuals. The assay was immunoSEQ multiplex PCR, and TCRdb's table has in-frame clones only and misses some. The sample contains approximately 400,000 clones, approximately 97% of which appear only once. Sequenced: memory CD8+ T cells sorted from blood. Subset in this sample: CD45RO+ cells pooled with CCR7-negative TemRA cells. These receptors were collected from a man under 40 in good health.

The V call is TRBV27, the J call TRBJ2-7; the match to TRBD2 covers 9 bases. The CDR3 is 16 residues long. CDR1 and CDR2 from the germline V gene are MNHEY and SMNVEV (reference sequence). Trimming cost V 5 bases and J 2 bases; bases outside gene matches: 10. The CDR3 spells CASSLWGSGGPYEQYF. The CDR3 nucleotides are TGTGCCAGCAGTCTATGGGGTAGCGGGGGTCCCTACGAGCAGTACTTC.

This clone came up once. The chain couples TRBV27 to TRBJ1-1; TRBD1 matches 8 bases. Germline assignment: CDR1 MNHEY and CDR2 SMNVEV (reference sequence). V shed 3 bases, J shed 10 bases, and the junction held 7 bases outside the gene matches. There are 13 residues in the CDR3. DNA for the CDR3: TGTGCCAGCAGTTTCCCAGGGGGCGGTGTAGCTTTCTTT. It is translated as CASSFPGGGVAFF.

The J gene is TRBJ2-1, the V gene TRBV5-4, with TRBD2 as a possible D gene (6 bases). There are 14 residues in the CDR3. V was cut by 4 bases and J by 5 bases, with 13 bases left in between. Germline CDR1 reads SGHNT; CDR2 reads YYREEE (reference sequence). DNA of the CDR3: TGTGCCAGCAGCATCCGGGAGAGGGACAATGAGCAGTTCTTC. It is translated as CASSIRERDNEQFF.

The chain carries TRBV7-9 and TRBJ2-2; D unclear. The germline gives CDR1 SEHNR, CDR2 FQNEAQ (reference sequence). V shed 5 bases and J shed 4 bases, with 11 bases lying between them. The CDR3 has 14 residues. CDR3 amino acids: CASSQRLLTGELFF. In nucleotides, the CDR3 is TGTGCCAGCAGCCAAAGACTGCTCACCGGGGAGCTGTTTTTT. The full variable domain, in which reference TRBV7-9 and TRBJ2-2 provide the parts outside the CDR3, is DTGVSQNPRHKITKRGQNVTFRCDPISEHNRLYWYRQTLGQGPEFLTYFQNEAQLEKSRLLSDRFSAERPKGSFSTLEIQRTEQGDSAMYLCASSQRLLTGELFFGEGSRLTVL.

This clone was seen a handful of times. The chain couples TRBV18 to TRBJ1-5; no definite D call. Germline assignment: CDR1 KGHSH and CDR2 LQKENI. Trimming removed 3 bases at V and 4 bases at J, with 7 bases between. This CDR3 spans 13 amino acids. CDR3 residues: CASSPFANQPQHF. Written as DNA, the CDR3 is TGTGCCAGCTCACCGTTTGCTAATCAGCCCCAGCATTTT.

As regards this clone: Other DNA sequences from this sample encode an identical CDR3 as well. The chain employs TRBV4-1 and TRBJ1-5; TRBD1 aligns across 7 bases. With 0 bases clipped from V and 7 bases from J, the junction kept 0 bases outside the gene matches. CDR1 is MGHRA and CDR2 is YSYEKL in the germline V gene. The CDR3 is 13 amino acids. CDR3 protein: CASSQDRGQPQHF. The CDR3 DNA reads TGCGCCAGCAGCCAAGACAGGGGGCAGCCCCAGCATTTT.

This chain uses TRBV30 with TRBJ2-7; possible D gene TRBD2, 5 bases. The ends were cut back, 4 bases at V and 3 bases at J, with 10 bases in the middle. The CDR3 spans 12 residues. CDR1 and CDR2 from the germline V gene are GTSNPN and SVGIG (reference sequence). The CDR3 sequence: CAWKVSVYEQYF. The CDR3 DNA reads TGTGCCTGGAAGGTTAGCGTCTACGAGCAGTACTTC.

This chain joins TRBV5-8 and TRBJ1-4; D gene uncertain. CDR1 is SGHTS and CDR2 is YDEGEE in the germline V gene. V was trimmed by 4 bases and J by 0 bases, leaving 10 bases between them. CDR3 length: 15 residues. CDR3 nucleotides: TGTGCCAGCAGCGCATTCACGGCAACTAATGAAAAACTGTTTTTT. It specifies CASSAFTATNEKLFF.

The count of this clone is one. This chain connects TRBV4-2 to TRBJ1-4; D possibly corresponds to TRBD1 (5 bases). The CDR3 loop spans 16 amino acids. The V gene lost 1 base and the J gene lost 3 bases, with 12 bases spanning the gap. CDR1 is LGHNA, CDR2 YNFKEQ, per germline. The chain's CDR3 is CASSQGGEGANEKLFF. In DNA form, the CDR3 reads TGTGCCAGCAGCCAAGGGGGGGAGGGTGCTAATGAAAAACTGTTTTTT.

CDR3 bases: TGTGCCAGCAGCGTAAGCCCGCGGGATACGGCCGGGGAGCTGTTTTTT. Translated: CASSVSPRDTAGELFF. The rearrangement joins TRBV9 to TRBJ2-2, with D possibly being TRBD2 (6 bases). Germline V gene sequence: CDR1 SGDLS, CDR2 YYNGEE. V dropped 1 base and J dropped 6 bases, with 16 bases sitting between them. The CDR3 totals 16 residues. Drawing the rest from reference TRBV9 and TRBJ2-2, the complete variable domain is DSGVTQTPKHLITATGQRVTLRCSPRSGDLSVYWYQQSLDQGLQFLIQYYNGEERAKGNILERFSAQQFPDLHSELNLSSLELGDSALYFCASSVSPRDTAGELFFGEGSRLTVL.

The genes are TRBV4-1 and TRBJ1-3, with D unclear. Germline values: CDR1 MGHRA, CDR2 YSYEKL. V lost 6 bases and J 3 bases, leaving 12 bases between the germline ends. The CDR3 loop spans 14 amino acids. For the CDR3, the DNA is TGCGCCAGCAGACGGGTCGGGGATGGAAACACCATATATTTT. Encoded protein: CASRRVGDGNTIYF.

The chain has TRBV5-1 and TRBJ2-7, with 12 bases that match TRBD2. The J segment lost 6 bases and the V segment lost 7 bases, leaving 2 bases of the junction unmatched. CDR1 and CDR2 (germline): SGHRS, YFSETQ. The CDR3 runs 12 residues. CDR3 coding DNA: TGCGCCAGCGCGACTAGCGGGAGCGAGCAGTACTTC. Amino acids: CASATSGSEQYF.

The rearrangement links TRBV7-9 to TRBJ2-3; 9 positions agree with TRBD1. J lost 8 bases, V lost 5 bases, and 11 bases had no gene match. Per the germline V gene, CDR1 is SEHNR and CDR2 is FQNEAQ (reference sequence). The CDR3 consists of 15 residues. The CDR3 DNA reads as TGTGCCAGCAGCGCCATACAGGGGGCGGCGGTTACGCAGTATTTT. It translates to CASSAIQGAAVTQYF.

This chain uses TRBV6-5 with TRBJ2-7; D assignment may be TRBD1 or TRBD2 (6 bases each). The CDR3 contains 13 residues. CDR1 is MNHEY and CDR2 is SVGAGI in the germline V gene. Trimming removed 6 bases at V and 3 bases at J, with 12 bases between. The CDR3 DNA is TGTGCCAGCAGCCGGGGGACAAACTACGAGCAGTACTTC. Protein sequence: CASSRGTNYEQYF.

The J gene is TRBJ2-7, the V gene TRBV27; a possible D gene is TRBD2 (5 bases). V was shortened by 10 bases and J by 3 bases, with 22 bases between the two germline ends. The germline V gene encodes CDR1 MNHEY and CDR2 SMNVEV (reference sequence). The CDR3 extends over 15 amino acids. The CDR3 here is CATFGFDGGLYEQYF. CDR3 nucleotides: TGTGCCACCTTTGGTTTCGATGGCGGGCTCTACGAGCAGTACTTC.

CDR3 coding DNA: TGTGCCTGGAGTCGGTTGAACACTGAAGCTTTCTTT. Residues: CAWSRLNTEAFF. The gene calls are TRBV30 and TRBJ1-1; D not certain. Trimming cost V 2 bases and J 0 bases, with 4 bases left between them. Germline V gene sequence: CDR1 GTSNPN, CDR2 SVGIG (reference sequence). The CDR3 runs to 12 residues.

The J gene is TRBJ2-3, the V gene TRBV9; D uncertain. Germline-derived CDR1 and CDR2 are SGDLS and YYNGEE. The CDR3 runs 13 residues. The V end was cut by 1 base, the J end by 4 bases, with 7 bases between. In DNA, the CDR3 is TGTGCCAGCAGCGTACTCCAGGCAGATACGCAGTATTTT. It specifies CASSVLQADTQYF.

The chain joins TRBV29-1 to TRBJ2-1, with D tentatively TRBD1 (6 bases). The length of the CDR3 is 13 residues. Germline V gives CDR1 SQVTM, CDR2 ANQGSEA. Trimming took 3 bases from V and 5 from J, leaving 11 bases between them. The CDR3 DNA reads as TGCAGCGTTGACGGGACACCTAACAATGAGCAGTTCTTC. Translation: CSVDGTPNNEQFF.

The gene calls are TRBV5-4 and TRBJ1-2, with D unclear. Trimming removed 0 bases at V and 0 bases at J, with 6 bases between. CDR1 is SGHNT and CDR2 is YYREEE in the germline V gene (reference sequence). The CDR3 extends over 14 amino acids. As DNA, the CDR3 is TGTGCCAGCAGCTTGGACGAAACTAACTATGGCTACACCTTC. It codes for CASSLDETNYGYTF.

The chain uses TRBV11-3 and TRBJ2-3, with D perhaps TRBD1 or TRBD2 (6 bases each). Germline-derived CDR1 and CDR2 are SGHNT and YENEEA. The CDR3 has 15 amino acids. The ends were cut back, 1 base at V and 0 bases at J, with 8 bases in the middle. Here the CDR3 reads CASSLGGASTDTQYF. For the CDR3, the DNA is TGTGCCAGCAGCTTAGGGGGGGCAAGCACAGATACGCAGTATTTT.

The CDR3 spells CASSRGLAGVGYEQYF. For the CDR3, the DNA is TGTGCCAGCAGCCGAGGACTAGCGGGAGTTGGGTACGAGCAGTACTTC. The rearrangement uses TRBV28 and TRBJ2-7; 13 nucleotides line up with TRBD2. V shed 6 bases, J shed 4 bases, and the junction held 9 bases outside the gene matches. Germline lookup yields CDR1 MDHEN and CDR2 SYDVKM. The CDR3 has 16 amino acids.

This sequence joins TRBV25-1 and TRBJ2-3, with TRBD1 matching 8 bases. Trimming removed 1 base from V and 9 bases from J; junction bases left unmatched: 3. This CDR3 comprises 13 residues. CDR1 and CDR2 (germline): MGHDK, SYGVNS. In nucleotides, the CDR3 is TGTGCCAGCAGTGAATCAGGACAGGGAACGCAGTATTTT. It is translated as CASSESGQGTQYF.

Here the CDR3 reads CASSARGGLNYNEQFF. DNA for the CDR3: TGTGCCAGCAGCGCTCGAGGAGGCCTGAACTACAATGAGCAGTTCTTC. The chain combines TRBV9 with TRBJ2-1; tentatively, D is TRBD2 (5 bases). This CDR3 has 16 amino acids. V lost 3 bases and J 3 bases, leaving 16 bases between the germline ends. Germline CDR1 and CDR2: SGDLS and YYNGEE.

CDR3 nucleotides: TGTGCCAGCAGCTTAGGGCCGGTTCCGAACTATGGCTACACCTTC. It specifies CASSLGPVPNYGYTF. The chain recombines TRBV7-9 with TRBJ1-2; D ambiguous. This CDR3 comprises 15 residues. Germline assignment: CDR1 SEHNR and CDR2 FQNEAQ (reference sequence). V lost 1 base, J lost 2 bases, and 11 bases lay in between.

The chain joins TRBV4-2 to TRBJ1-2; D is undetermined. Germline CDR1 reads LGHNA; CDR2 reads YNFKEQ. V was trimmed by 0 bases and J by 2 bases, leaving 10 bases between them. The CDR3 length is 15 residues. For the CDR3, the DNA is TGTGCCAGCAGCCAAGAATCCGGACTCAACTATGGCTACACCTTC. Protein: CASSQESGLNYGYTF.